In its sample, the clone carrying this T cell receptor (beta chain) was seen a few times. Using unique molecular identifiers, the investigators prepared the TCRbeta library. Each CDR3 protein gets one entry after TCRdb re-called the PCR reads with MiXCR. Of about 610,000 distinct CDR3 sequences listed, over 9.5% are singletons. The sample is drawn from a study of T-cell reconstitution after alpha-beta-depleted transplantation in children. The CDR3 totals 17 residues. From germline, CDR1 is LGHNA and CDR2 YNFKEQ. V was cut by 0 bases and J by 8 bases, with 20 bases left in between. Sequencing was performed on PBMCs from the stem cell graft donor, taken from the stem cell graft. V gene TRBV4-2 combines with J gene TRBJ2-1, with D possibly matching TRBD2 (5 bases). This sequence was found in a human donor who donated a stem cell graft to a child with acute myeloid leukemia. This chain's CDR3 is CASSQDSPQRPGYEQFF. The CDR3, as DNA: TGTGCCAGCAGCCAAGATTCCCCTCAGCGGCCGGGGTATGAGCAGTTCTTC.